The 31 T cell receptor beta chains presented below share a single source sample, sequenced in a study of cytomegalovirus exposure and HLA in healthy donors. In the PCR, 60 Vbeta and 13 Jbeta primers were used. The method was immunoSEQ multiplex PCR; TCRdb's version includes in-frame clones alone and lacks a portion of them. The table has about 140,000 clones, around 66% seen once. Sequenced material: PBMCs. Receptors were obtained from a woman aged 55-69 years in good health and CMV-seronegative.

This chain uses TRBV27 with TRBJ2-7; 10 bases agree with TRBD2. Germline V gives CDR1 MNHEY, CDR2 SMNVEV (reference sequence). The CDR3 covers 14 residues. Germline trimming cut 8 bases from V and 7 bases from J; bases unmatched to any gene: 11. The CDR3 region is CASRKAGGPGEQYF. CDR3 bases: TGTGCCAGCCGAAAAGCGGGAGGGCCCGGGGAGCAGTACTTC.

The rearrangement uses TRBV2 and TRBJ1-1; TRBD1 agrees at 7 bases. The CDR3 sequence is 13 residues long. V lost 7 bases to trimming and J lost 6 bases; unmatched junction nucleotides: 8. Germline-derived CDR1 and CDR2 are SNHLY and FYNNEI. This CDR3 reads CASTWNRGAEAFF. In nucleotides, the CDR3 is TGTGCCAGCACTTGGAACAGGGGTGCTGAAGCTTTCTTT.

This clone showed up just once. The chain employs TRBV4-1 and TRBJ1-4, with D possibly matching TRBD1 (5 bases). There are 15 residues in the CDR3. Germline V CDR1 and CDR2: MGHRA, YSYEKL. Trimming stripped 1 base from V and 5 bases from J, with 11 bases between. The CDR3 DNA is TGCGCCAGCAGCCAAGTGCCAGGGTTGAATGAAAAACTGTTTTTT. Protein product: CASSQVPGLNEKLFF.

J is TRBJ2-5 and V is TRBV10-2; TRBD2 matches at 8 bases. Germline V gene sequence: CDR1 WSHSY, CDR2 SAAADI. V shed 4 bases and J 3 bases; nucleotides not matched to a gene: 7. This CDR3 region has 15 residues. The CDR3 bases are TGCGCCAGCAGTGTAACCGGGACTAGTAAAGAGACCCAGTACTTC. Encoded protein: CASSVTGTSKETQYF.

This clone turned up a few times. The V and J genes are TRBV6-1 and TRBJ2-5, with 8 bases lining up with TRBD1. The last part of the DNA fits TRBJ2-7 better; the J call may be wrong. The CDR3 has 13 amino acids. Per the germline V gene, CDR1 is MNHNS and CDR2 is SASEGT. CDR3 in amino acids: CASRRTGLYEQYF. The CDR3 coding sequence is TGTGCCAGCAGGCGGACAGGGCTCTACGAGCAGTACTTC.

A few counts support this clone. The CDR3 nucleotides are TGCGCCAGCAGTCGCACCGGGACAGGGGACGAAGTGAACACCGGGGAGCTGTTTTTT. Translating it yields CASSRTGTGDEVNTGELFF. This chain connects TRBV23-1 to TRBJ2-2, with TRBD1 matching over 10 bases. Being an ORF, TRBV23-1 has a function that is uncertain. CDR3 length: 19 residues. Trimming removed 4 bases from V and 1 base from J; junction bases left unmatched: 12.

The rearrangement joins TRBV11-2 to TRBJ2-5; TRBD2 matches 7 bases. The CDR3 consists of 14 residues. V trimming: 1 base; J trimming: 5 bases; junction bases outside the gene matches: 4. Germline V gene data show CDR1 as SGHAT and CDR2 as FQNNGV. The CDR3 region is CASSLGGSGETQYF. The CDR3 region has the DNA TGTGCCAGCAGCTTAGGCGGGAGTGGGGAGACCCAGTACTTC.

The chain couples TRBV6-5 to TRBJ1-2; TRBD1 agrees at 8 bases. Per germline, CDR1 MNHEY and CDR2 SVGAGI. The CDR3 sequence is 15 residues long. The ends lost 2 bases at V and 3 bases at J; junction bases unmatched: 5. The CDR3 protein is CASSYQDRADYGYTF. CDR3 in DNA: TGTGCCAGCAGTTACCAGGACAGGGCCGACTATGGCTACACCTTC.

The CDR3 loop is CASSKTGVGTEAFF. CDR3 nucleotide sequence: TGTGCCAGCAGCAAAACAGGGGTTGGCACTGAAGCTTTCTTT. The V call is TRBV5-8, the J call TRBJ1-1, with 7 bases aligning to TRBD1. Germline trimming cut 4 bases from V and 4 bases from J; bases unmatched to any gene: 7. The CDR3 has 14 residues. CDR1 is SGHTS, CDR2 YDEGEE, per germline.

The chain recombines TRBV4-1 with TRBJ2-3, with TRBD2 matching 7 bases. Germline V gene data show CDR1 as MGHRA and CDR2 as YSYEKL. The CDR3 length is 15 residues. J gave up 3 bases and V 2 bases, and 5 bases lay outside the gene matches. The CDR3 sequence: CASSQPTSLTDTQYF. CDR3 nucleotide sequence: TGCGCCAGCAGCCAACCGACTAGCCTGACAGATACGCAGTATTTT.

This clone has just a few counts. The rearrangement uses TRBV5-1 and TRBJ2-7, with TRBD1 identical over 11 bases. This CDR3 contains 13 residues. The junction had 3 bases not matched to a gene; V was cut back by 4 bases and J by 6 bases. Per the germline V gene, CDR1 is SGHRS and CDR2 is YFSETQ. The CDR3 region is CASSPGQGVEQYF. The CDR3 DNA follows: TGCGCCAGCAGCCCGGGACAGGGGGTCGAGCAGTACTTC.

This chain connects TRBV28 to TRBJ1-5, with 7 bases that match TRBD1. The CDR3 spans 17 residues. Germline trimming cut 5 bases from V and 0 bases from J; bases unmatched to any gene: 10. The germline CDR1 and CDR2 sequences are MDHEN and SYDVKM. The CDR3 reads CASSPLPGQYSNQPQHF. The CDR3 bases are TGTGCCAGCAGTCCTCTGCCGGGACAGTATAGCAATCAGCCCCAGCATTTT.

This clone was detected only once. The chain joins TRBV5-8 to TRBJ2-1; 9 nucleotides line up with TRBD2. The V and J ends lost 5 bases and 4 bases, in that order; junction bases with no gene match: 10. The CDR3 spans 16 residues. Germline-derived CDR1 and CDR2 are SGHTS and YDEGEE. Here the CDR3 DNA reads TGTGCCAGCAGGCTAAACAGACTAGCGGATTACAATGAGCAGTTCTTC. Its protein product is CASRLNRLADYNEQFF. The full variable domain, in which reference TRBV5-8 and TRBJ2-1 provide the parts outside the CDR3, is EAGVTQSPTHLIKTRGQQATLRCSPISGHTSVYWYQQALGLGLQFLLWYDEGEERNRGNFPPRFSGRQFPNYSSELNVNALELEDSALYLCASRLNRLADYNEQFFGPGTRLTVL.

The rearrangement uses TRBV9 and TRBJ2-3; D gene ambiguous. The CDR3 has 13 amino acids. The V gene lost 1 base and the J gene lost 1 base, with 4 bases spanning the gap. The V gene's germline CDR1 is SGDLS and CDR2 YYNGEE. The CDR3 region is CASSVTGTDTQYF. As DNA, the CDR3 is TGTGCCAGCAGCGTAACAGGCACAGATACGCAGTATTTT.

This clone appeared a few times. The V call is TRBV28, the J call TRBJ2-7; TRBD2 is a possible D gene (6 bases). Germline CDR1 and CDR2: MDHEN and SYDVKM. V was clipped by 7 bases and J by 4 bases, with 14 bases between them. The CDR3 has 13 amino acids. This CDR3 is CASTGGRTYEQYF. The CDR3 nucleotides read TGTGCCAGCACAGGAGGGCGGACGTACGAGCAGTACTTC.

The chain recombines TRBV7-6 with TRBJ2-1, with 12 bases lining up with TRBD1. Germline lookup yields CDR1 SGHVS and CDR2 FNYEAQ. This CDR3 is 16 amino acids long. V dropped 5 bases and J dropped 8; count of bases not matched to a gene: 10. The CDR3 spells CASSLTGTGGLDEQFF. In DNA, the CDR3 is TGTGCCAGCAGCCTAACCGGGACAGGGGGCTTAGATGAGCAGTTCTTC.

The V call is TRBV5-1, the J call TRBJ2-1; 12 bases are a match to TRBD1. From germline, CDR1 is SGHRS and CDR2 YFSETQ. The length of the CDR3 is 16 residues. V gave up 0 bases and J gave up 7 bases; unmatched junction bases: 5. CDR3 amino acids: CASSLAPGQGANEQFF. CDR3 sequence (DNA): TGCGCCAGCAGCTTGGCCCCGGGACAGGGGGCGAATGAGCAGTTCTTC.

The rearrangement uses TRBV5-1 and TRBJ1-1; D ambiguous. Between the trimmed V and J ends, which lost 0 bases and 0 bases, there was a span of 9 bases. Germline assignment: CDR1 SGHRS and CDR2 YFSETQ. This CDR3 spans 15 amino acids. The CDR3 coding sequence is TGCGCCAGCAGCTTGGAGCCGACAATGAACACTGAAGCTTTCTTT. This encodes CASSLEPTMNTEAFF.

The V and J genes are TRBV28 and TRBJ1-5, with TRBD1 identical over 9 bases. The trim removed 3 bases at V and 1 base at J, leaving 4 bases unmatched. CDR1 is MDHEN and CDR2 is SYDVKM in the germline V gene. The CDR3 is 16 amino acids. The CDR3, as DNA: TGTGCCAGCAGTTTCCGAGGGACAGGGAGCAATCAGCCCCAGCATTTT. It is translated as CASSFRGTGSNQPQHF.

This chain uses TRBV20-1 with TRBJ1-1; a possible D gene is TRBD1 (6 bases). The germline V and J ends were trimmed by 7 bases and 3 bases, with 9 bases remaining between them. The germline V gene has CDR1 DFQATT and CDR2 SNEGSKA (reference sequence). This CDR3 has 11 residues. CDR3 nucleotides: TGCAGTGTCGCAGGGGACACTGAAGCTTTCTTT. Translated, it gives CSVAGDTEAFF.

In regard to this clone: Other DNA sequences in the sample encode the same CDR3. The V call is TRBV19, the J call TRBJ2-2; D is possibly TRBD2 (6 bases). V was trimmed by 3 bases and J by 1 base, leaving 6 bases between them. The CDR3 is made up of 14 amino acids. Germline CDR1 and CDR2: LNHDA and SQIVND (reference sequence). The DNA of the CDR3 is TGTGCCAGTAGTATCGGGGGGAACACCGGGGAGCTGTTTTTT. This codes for CASSIGGNTGELFF.

The chain recombines TRBV29-1 with TRBJ1-2; D might be TRBD1 (6 bases). The V end was cut by 3 bases, the J end by 4 bases, with 12 bases between. The length of the CDR3 is 13 residues. Germline V gene lookup returns CDR1 SQVTM and CDR2 ANQGSEA. Here the CDR3 DNA reads TGCAGCGTTGATGAAGGGGGGGCCTATGGCTACACCTTC. The encoded protein is CSVDEGGAYGYTF.

The J gene is TRBJ1-1, the V gene TRBV27; D might be TRBD1 (5 bases). CDR1 and CDR2 (germline): MNHEY, SMNVEV (reference sequence). CDR3 length: 13 residues. V lost 8 bases to trimming and J lost 1 base, with 11 bases between them. The CDR3 DNA follows: TGTGCCAGCTCCAGGGCAGGGAACACTGAAGCTTTCTTT. It translates to CASSRAGNTEAFF.

The rearrangement uses TRBV11-2 and TRBJ2-7; TRBD2 is a possible D gene (5 bases). The CDR3 spans 19 residues. The ends were cut back, 2 bases at V and 4 bases at J, with 27 bases in the middle. Germline CDR1 is SGHAT and CDR2 is FQNNGV. The CDR3 sequence: CASSLSYTGLASRIYEQYF. The CDR3 bases are TGTGCCAGCAGCTTATCTTATACTGGGTTGGCTAGCAGAATATACGAGCAGTACTTC.

The chain has TRBV14 and TRBJ2-1; D might be TRBD2 (6 bases). The CDR3 is 16 amino acids. The V gene lost 3 bases and the J gene lost 6 bases, with 18 bases spanning the gap. The V gene's germline CDR1 is SGHDN and CDR2 FVKESK. The CDR3 DNA follows: TGTGCCAGCAGCCACCTAGGGAGGACTATAATCAATGAGCAGTTCTTC. This sequence encodes CASSHLGRTIINEQFF.

The chain recombines TRBV7-9 with TRBJ2-1; 9 nucleotides match TRBD2. This CDR3 has 17 amino acids. Germline CDR1 and CDR2: SEHNR and FQNEAQ (reference sequence). Trimming took 0 bases from V and 0 from J; bases not matched to a gene: 3. The CDR3 spells CASSLALSGSSYNEQFF. The CDR3, as DNA: TGTGCCAGCAGCTTAGCCCTTAGCGGGAGCTCCTACAATGAGCAGTTCTTC.

The chain has TRBV7-2 and TRBJ2-5; 8 nucleotides match TRBD2. The DNA end is more similar to TRBJ2-7, so the J call may be wrong. Germline CDR1 is SGHTA and CDR2 is FQGNSA. The CDR3 consists of 15 residues. CDR3 sequence: CASSLVSGGSYEQYF. DNA for the CDR3: TGTGCCAGCAGCTTAGTGAGCGGGGGCTCCTACGAGCAGTACTTC.

This clone has more than one count but fewer than ten. The chain links TRBV6-1 to TRBJ2-7; 10 bases agree with TRBD2. J lost 2 bases, V lost 5 bases, and 3 bases had no gene match. The CDR3 is 14 residues long. CDR1 MNHNS and CDR2 SASEGT come from the germline V gene. DNA of the CDR3: TGTGCCAGCAGTTCTCTAGCGGGAGCCTACGAGCAGTACTTC. It specifies CASSSLAGAYEQYF.

The CDR3 is CASSPEDRGIETQYF. DNA of the CDR3: TGTGCCAGCAGCCCCGAGGACAGGGGAATCGAGACCCAGTACTTC. This rearrangement joins TRBV11-2 to TRBJ2-5, with TRBD1 matching 9 bases. V lost 5 bases and J lost 5; bases outside the gene matches: 9. The germline gives CDR1 SGHAT, CDR2 FQNNGV. CDR3 size: 15 residues.

The CDR3 coding sequence is TGCGCCAGCAGCCCCCCGGACAGGGTCCAAGAGACCCAGTACTTC. The encoded protein is CASSPPDRVQETQYF. The chain joins TRBV5-1 to TRBJ2-5; TRBD1 matches 8 bases. V shed 4 bases, J shed 1 base, and the junction held 6 bases outside the gene matches. This CDR3 has 15 residues. Per germline, CDR1 SGHRS and CDR2 YFSETQ.

The genes are TRBV6-1 and TRBJ2-1; a weak D match, TRBD2 (6 bases). Trimming stripped 10 bases from V and 5 bases from J, with 21 bases between. Germline V gene lookup returns CDR1 MNHNS and CDR2 SASEGT. The CDR3 is made up of 15 amino acids. The CDR3 bases are TGTGCCACAGCCCACCCTGCGGGGAGAAACAATGAGCAGTTCTTC. Translating it yields CATAHPAGRNNEQFF.